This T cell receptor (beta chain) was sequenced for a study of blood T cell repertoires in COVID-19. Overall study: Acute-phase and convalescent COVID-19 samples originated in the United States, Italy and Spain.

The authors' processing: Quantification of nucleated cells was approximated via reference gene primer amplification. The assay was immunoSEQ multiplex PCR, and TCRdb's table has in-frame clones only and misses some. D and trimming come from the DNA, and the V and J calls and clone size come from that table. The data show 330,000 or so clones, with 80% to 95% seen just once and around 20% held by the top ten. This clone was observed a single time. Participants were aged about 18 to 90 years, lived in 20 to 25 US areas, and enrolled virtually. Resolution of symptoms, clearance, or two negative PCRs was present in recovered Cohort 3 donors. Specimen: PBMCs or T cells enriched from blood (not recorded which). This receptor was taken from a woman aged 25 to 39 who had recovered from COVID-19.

The CDR3 coding sequence is TGTGCCAGTATACGGGACAGAAATCAGCCCCAGCATTTT. This codes for CASIRDRNQPQHF. J is TRBJ1-5 and V is TRBV19; TRBD1 matches at 7 bases. V was pared by 7 bases and J by 4 bases, with 4 bases of the junction left unmatched. This CDR3 is built from 13 residues. CDR1 LNHDA and CDR2 SQIVND come from the germline V gene (reference sequence).